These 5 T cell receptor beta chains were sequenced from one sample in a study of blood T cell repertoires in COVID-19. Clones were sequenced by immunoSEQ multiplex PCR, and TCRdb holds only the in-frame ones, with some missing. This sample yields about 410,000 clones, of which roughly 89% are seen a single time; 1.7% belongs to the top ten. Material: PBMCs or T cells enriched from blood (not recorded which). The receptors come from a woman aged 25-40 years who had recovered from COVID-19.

As DNA, the CDR3 is TGTGCCAGCAGTCAACCGGGACAGGGTGTCACCGGGGAGCTGTTTTTT. Its translation: CASSQPGQGVTGELFF. The chain joins TRBV5-4 to TRBJ2-2; TRBD1 matches 9 bases. The V and J ends lost 5 bases and 4 bases, in that order; junction bases with no gene match: 9. CDR3 size: 16 residues. Germline CDR1 reads SGHNT; CDR2 reads YYREEE (reference sequence).

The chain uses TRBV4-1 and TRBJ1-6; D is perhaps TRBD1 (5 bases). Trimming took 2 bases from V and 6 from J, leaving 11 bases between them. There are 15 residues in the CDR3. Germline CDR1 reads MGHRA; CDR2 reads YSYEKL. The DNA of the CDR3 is TGCGCCAGCAGCCAAAATACAGGAGTTAATTCACCCCTCCACTTT. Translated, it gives CASSQNTGVNSPLHF.

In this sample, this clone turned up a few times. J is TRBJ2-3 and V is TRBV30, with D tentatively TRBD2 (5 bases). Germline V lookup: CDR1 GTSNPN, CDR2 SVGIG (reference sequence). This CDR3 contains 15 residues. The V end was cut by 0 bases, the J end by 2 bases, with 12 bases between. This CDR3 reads CAWSVSGGLTDTQYF. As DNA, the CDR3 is TGTGCCTGGAGTGTATCTGGCGGGCTCACAGATACGCAGTATTTT.

The CDR3 loop reads CASSTGTGGREKLFF. The CDR3 nucleotides read TGCGCCAGCAGCACCGGGACAGGGGGTCGTGAAAAACTGTTTTTT. V is TRBV5-1 and J is TRBJ1-4; TRBD1 matches at 11 bases. V was clipped by 4 bases and J by 7 bases; unmatched bases: 6. This CDR3 spans 15 amino acids. CDR1 SGHRS and CDR2 YFSETQ come from the germline V gene. The full variable domain, in which reference TRBV5-1 and TRBJ1-4 provide the parts outside the CDR3, is KAGVTQTPRYLIKTRGQQVTLSCSPISGHRSVSWYQQTPGQGLQFLFEYFSETQRNKGNFPGRFSGRQFSNSRSEMNVSTLELGDSALYLCASSTGTGGREKLFFGSGTQLSVL.

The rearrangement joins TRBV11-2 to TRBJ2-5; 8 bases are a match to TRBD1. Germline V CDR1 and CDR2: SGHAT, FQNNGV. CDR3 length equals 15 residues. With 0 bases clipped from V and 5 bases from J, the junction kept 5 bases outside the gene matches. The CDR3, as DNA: TGTGCCAGCAGCTTAGATCAGGACAGGGTTGAGACCCAGTACTTC. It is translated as CASSLDQDRVETQYF.